In its sample, the clone carrying this TCR beta chain was seen a few times. This specimen belongs to a study of regulatory T cells in long-lasting Graves disease. The germline gives CDR1 MNHNS, CDR2 SASEGT. The CDR3 covers 14 residues. V was clipped by 8 bases and J by 0 bases, with 13 bases between them. Researchers made TCR beta libraries by using iRepertoire HTBI primers and running Arm-PCR on CDR3 regions. TCRdb redid the calling of the multiplex PCR reads with MiXCR, one entry per CDR3 protein. The table records about 440,000 distinct CDR3 sequences, 15% of them present only once. Time point reported: newly diagnosed GD, antithyroid drugs for less than 3 months. The authors made the TCR library using RNA they extracted from PBMCs. These data also formed part of another study, on T cells in Graves' hyperthyroidism and ophthalmopathy.

The J gene is TRBJ1-1, the V gene TRBV6-1; possible D gene TRBD1, 6 bases. Sequences were derived from peripheral blood mononuclear cells (PBMCs), sampled at new diagnosis, from a patient treated with antithyroid drugs. This clonotype originated in a woman in her thirties with Graves disease. The CDR3 bases are TGTGCCAGCGGGGAGGGGGGCCTGAACACTGAAGCTTTCTTT. Translation gives CASGEGGLNTEAFF.